This T cell receptor (beta chain) was captured by sequencing in a study of identical twins (dated by TCRdb to 2015 to 2016). Some background on the complete study: To test whether fetal clonotypes persist, the study used deep sequencing on TCR alpha and beta repertoires from monozygotic twins, unrelated adults of various ages, and cord blood. To rule out contamination, replicate twin experiments were performed at different times with different library preparation protocols.

Including the terminal cysteine and phenylalanine, the CDR3 comprises 15 residues. CDR3 DNA only is kept here, 45 bases in frame from base 1. The junction shows trimming of 4 bases on V and 2 bases on J, and the gene matches do not reach 5 bases of it. Per the germline V gene, MGHDK is the CDR1 and SYGVNS is the CDR2. Every donor in the study was a healthy Caucasian. Three unrelated non-twin adults were also sequenced: a male aged 18 to 30, a male aged 50 to 59 and a female aged 50 to 59. Miltenyi CD45RO+ enrichment and human naive T-cell isolation kits were used to isolate memory (CD45RO+) and naive T cells from PBMC. The research as a whole found: Out-of-frame TCR alpha sequences shared between twins showed an excess of low generation-probability sequences compared with coincidental sharing between unrelated individuals. Because the same donors could not be followed over many years, conclusions were based on cross-sectional statistical analysis. Abundant cord blood beta clonotypes had fewer insertions, young adult naive repertoires showed a similar but weaker trend, and memory repertoires showed no such trend. Zero-insertion analyses could be partly confounded by invariant T cells such as MAIT and iNKT, although diverse VJ usage argued against such confounding for most clonotypes. In monozygotic twins, recombination models systematically underestimated out-of-frame TCR alpha sharing, but the models matched the sharing seen between unrelated individuals. The excess sharing between twins in beta out-of-frame sequences was weaker because fewer shared sequences reduced the signal-to-noise ratio.

This clonotype occurred many times. It has no known antigen specificity. No much larger clone is present one base from it, and per-base qualities are unavailable. Libraries came from 5' RACE. For sequencing, an Illumina HiSeq 2000 was employed. Template switching added a universal primer binding site, and the final cDNA carried a unique molecular identifier that allowed TCR cDNA molecules to be counted accurately. Specific primers in the conserved constant-segment region were used to synthesize first-strand cDNA for TCR alpha and beta chains. To control for contamination, each cDNA library was double barcoded with a SMART-Mk sample barcode plus Illumina barcodes. TruSeq adapter sequences along with Illumina sample barcodes were introduced in two successive PCR steps. The TCR alpha and beta cDNA libraries were sequenced on the Illumina HiSeq platform using custom primers. Per the original workflow: MiGEC was used to process raw reads and extract unique molecular identifiers, and MiXCR was used to find CDR3 positions. For each individual, recombination models were inferred using an EM algorithm with the repgenHMM and IGoR tools. The tcR package in R was used for shared clonotype analysis, with sharing normalized by the product of cloneset sizes. To study raw recombination free of thymic and clonal selection effects, out-of-frame nonproductive sequences were analyzed. TCRdb trimmed the raw reads at Q25, called clones with MiXCR and kept productive beta chains. Rows are unified per CDR3 protein, each entry keeping the most common DNA and genes. The V and J calls were determined by TCRdb, not by the authors. The sample profile shows approximately 670,000 distinct CDR3 sequences; over 5% of them were found once. 1.5% to 2% of the sample goes to the ten largest clones.

Here the chain combines TRBV25-1 and TRBJ2-5, and 9 bases in between align with TRBD2. What was sequenced was naive T cells sorted from blood. What the cell subset or site label conveys for this sample: cells isolated with a human naive T-cell isolation kit. This clonotype was obtained from a man aged 18 to 29 in good health. The base sequence is TGTGCCAGCAGTGGAGCGGGGGGATCGCAAGAGACCCAGTACTTC. It translates to CASSGAGGSQETQYF. The CDR3 plus the reference TRBV25-1 and TRBJ2-5 genes for the other parts give the full variable domain: EADIYQTPRYLVIGTGKKITLECSQTMGHDKMYWYQQDPGMELHLIHYSYGVNSTEKGDLSSESTVSRIRTEHFPLTLESARPSHTSQYLCASSGAGGSQETQYFGPGTRLLVL.